The 25 T cell receptor beta chains in this list originate from one sample, sequenced in a study of CD8 T cells in ankylosing spondylitis. TCRdb re-called the 5' RACE reads through MiXCR, storing one row per CDR3 protein. The sample yields under 250,000 distinct CDR3 sequences, over 7% seen once. Material for sequencing was blood, either unsorted or a sorted T cell fraction (not recorded which). Receptor source: a female donor with ankylosing spondylitis or in good health (not recorded which).

Concerning this clonotype itself: A read error may produce the germline difference seen at one junction end. V usage is TRBV5-4 and J usage is TRBJ2-3; D is perhaps TRBD2 (6 bases). The CDR3 extends over 16 amino acids. In germline, CDR1 is SGHNT, CDR2 YYREEE (reference sequence). Written as DNA, the CDR3 is TGTGCCACCCTACCAGGCGGCCCTAGGAGGGCAGATACGCAGTGTTTT. Translation gives CATLPGGPRRADTQCF. Filled out from reference TRBV5-4 and TRBJ2-3, the complete variable domain reads ETGVTQSPTHLIKTRGQQVTLRCSSQSGHNTVSWYQQALGQGPQFIFQYYREEENGRGNFPPRFSGLQFPNYSSELNVNALELDDSALYLCATLPGGPRRADTQCFGPGTRLTVL.

In its sample, this clonotype was seen many times. J is TRBJ2-7 and V is TRBV18, with D possibly TRBD1 on 6 matching bases. Trimming pared 2 bases from V and 6 bases from J, leaving 14 bases between. The CDR3 is 14 amino acids. Germline CDR1 reads KGHSH; CDR2 reads LQKENI. Written as DNA, the CDR3 is TGTGCCAGCTCACCATCGGGACAATTTGGCGAGCAGTACTTC. Residues: CASSPSGQFGEQYF.

This clonotype was found many times. The rearrangement joins TRBV5-1 to TRBJ2-1, with 8 positions matching TRBD1. Unmatched junction bases numbered 9, after V lost 4 bases and J lost 6 bases. Germline CDR1 and CDR2: SGHRS and YFSETQ. The CDR3 is made up of 15 amino acids. The CDR3 DNA reads as TGCGCCAGCAGCCACTACCGGACAGGGCCCAATGAGCAGTTCTTC. Protein product: CASSHYRTGPNEQFF.

This clonotype was seen at least ten times. The gene calls are TRBV5-1 and TRBJ2-3; perhaps TRBD2 as D (5 bases). The germline gives CDR1 SGHRS, CDR2 YFSETQ. The CDR3 is 16 residues long. Trimming took off 0 bases at V and 1 base at J, with 12 bases between the two ends. CDR3 sequence: CASSLARGSGTDTQYF. The CDR3, as DNA: TGCGCCAGCAGCTTGGCACGTGGGAGTGGCACAGATACGCAGTATTTT.

This clonotype was observed a few times. The gene calls are TRBV29-1 and TRBJ2-1; no definite D call. The CDR3 length is 12 residues. Germline V lookup: CDR1 SQVTM, CDR2 ANQGSEA. V lost 4 bases and J lost 4, with 8 bases in between. In nucleotides, the CDR3 is TGCAGCGTTGCCCAATCATACAATGAGCAGTTCTTC. Encoded protein: CSVAQSYNEQFF.

Ten or more counts support this clonotype. The chain couples TRBV29-1 to TRBJ2-3; TRBD1 agrees at 8 bases. The V and J ends lost 4 bases and 5 bases, in that order; junction bases with no gene match: 8. CDR1 and CDR2 from the germline V gene are SQVTM and ANQGSEA. The CDR3 has 14 amino acids. The CDR3 here is CSVGGTGVRDTQYF. The CDR3 DNA reads TGCAGCGTTGGGGGGACAGGAGTGCGAGATACGCAGTATTTT.

This sequence joins TRBV7-9 and TRBJ2-2; D is possibly TRBD1 (6 bases). Trimming took 11 bases from V and 1 from J, leaving 11 bases between them. The germline gives CDR1 SEHNR, CDR2 FQNEAQ (reference sequence). This CDR3 has 13 residues. As DNA, the CDR3 is TGTGCCGGAGACAGGCGGAACACCGGGGAGCTGTTTTTT. The encoded protein is CAGDRRNTGELFF.

This clonotype has ten or more counts. The V gene is TRBV29-1, the J gene TRBJ2-5; D is ambiguous. V was pared by 4 bases and J by 2 bases, with 5 bases between. There are 11 residues in the CDR3. Germline CDR1 SQVTM, CDR2 ANQGSEA. The CDR3 loop reads CSVVGQETQYF. The CDR3 nucleotides are TGCAGCGTTGTGGGTCAAGAGACCCAGTACTTC. The full variable domain, with the rest looked up from reference TRBV29-1 and TRBJ2-5, is SAVISQKPSRDICQRGTSLTIQCQVDSQVTMMFWYRQQPGQSLTLIATANQGSEATYESGFVIDKFPISRPNLTFSTLTVSNMSPEDSSIYLCSVVGQETQYFGPGTRLLVL.

The table lists this clonotype with many counts. The rearrangement joins TRBV5-1 to TRBJ1-1; tentative D call: TRBD1 (5 bases). This CDR3 region has 14 residues. V gave up 2 bases and J gave up 5 bases, with 13 bases separating them. CDR1 and CDR2 from the germline V gene are SGHRS and YFSETQ. The CDR3 reads CASSFRGGRTEAFF. DNA for the CDR3: TGCGCCAGCAGCTTCCGGGGGGGAAGGACTGAAGCTTTCTTT. The full variable domain, with the rest looked up from reference TRBV5-1 and TRBJ1-1, is KAGVTQTPRYLIKTRGQQVTLSCSPISGHRSVSWYQQTPGQGLQFLFEYFSETQRNKGNFPGRFSGRQFSNSRSEMNVSTLELGDSALYLCASSFRGGRTEAFFGQGTRLTVV.

This clonotype was found many times. The chain carries TRBV5-1 and TRBJ2-7; possible D gene TRBD2, 6 bases. This CDR3 is 15 amino acids long. V lost 4 bases, J lost 1 base, and 15 bases lay in between. Germline loops: CDR1 SGHRS, CDR2 YFSETQ. As DNA, the CDR3 is TGCGCCAGCAGCCAGGCGTTGGCGGGATCCTACGAGCAGTACTTC. Translation gives CASSQALAGSYEQYF.

The chain has TRBV5-6 and TRBJ2-1, with 8 bases matching TRBD2. The CDR3 is 19 residues long. Germline CDR1 SGHDT, CDR2 YYEEEE. With 3 bases clipped from V and 8 bases from J, the junction kept 22 bases outside the gene matches. The CDR3 coding sequence is TGTGCCAGCAGCTCCACGGAGACGCCGGTGAGCGGGAGTACTGATGAGCAGTTCTTC. Translation gives CASSSTETPVSGSTDEQFF. The whole variable domain, remainder taken from reference TRBV5-6 and TRBJ2-1, is DAGVTQSPTHLIKTRGQQVTLRCSPKSGHDTVSWYQQALGQGPQFIFQYYEEEERQRGNFPDRFSGHQFPNYSSELNVNALLLGDSALYLCASSSTETPVSGSTDEQFFGPGTRLTVL.

This clonotype was detected ten times or more. In DNA, the CDR3 is TGTGCCAGCAGTGACCGGGACAGCTCCTACGAGCAGTACTTC. This sequence encodes CASSDRDSSYEQYF. The V call is TRBV25-1, the J call TRBJ2-7; 7 bases are shared with TRBD1. The V segment lost 3 bases and the J segment 0 bases; nucleotides outside the gene matches: 2. CDR1 is MGHDK and CDR2 is SYGVNS in the germline V gene. The CDR3 is made up of 14 amino acids.

This clonotype was seen repeatedly, ten times or more. The rearrangement uses TRBV25-1 and TRBJ2-1; TRBD2 matches 7 bases. The CDR3 totals 16 residues. V was clipped by 3 bases and J by 6 bases; unmatched bases: 11. Germline CDR1 and CDR2: MGHDK and SYGVNS. The CDR3 sequence: CASSEFRGTSVNEQFF. The CDR3 DNA is TGTGCCAGCAGTGAGTTCCGTGGAACTAGCGTCAATGAGCAGTTCTTC.

Worth noting for this clonotype: This may arise from a read error, as a much more abundant clone is one base away. V gene TRBV7-8 combines with J gene TRBJ2-1; TRBD2 might be the D (5 bases). V lost 8 bases and J lost 8, with 13 bases in between. This CDR3 comprises 12 residues. The germline CDR1 and CDR2 sequences are SGHVS and FQNEAQ. The CDR3 is CASESPGYEQFF. CDR3 nucleotide sequence: TGTGCCAGCGAGTCTCCGGGGTATGAGCAGTTCTTC.

The sample holds many counts of this clonotype. The chain has TRBV24-1 and TRBJ2-3, with 11 bases lining up with TRBD2. V lost 4 bases to trimming and J lost 7 bases; unmatched junction nucleotides: 9. Germline V gene lookup returns CDR1 KGHDR and CDR2 SFDVKD. The CDR3 totals 16 residues. CDR3 nucleotides: TGTGCCACCAGTGACCCTACTAGCGGGAGAAAAAATACGCAGTATTTT. It translates to CATSDPTSGRKNTQYF.

The DNA for the CDR3 is TGTGCCAGTACAGAGGGGAACGATCAGCCCCAGCATTTT. Protein: CASTEGNDQPQHF. The chain uses TRBV19 and TRBJ1-5; possible D gene TRBD1, 5 bases. The V end was cut by 7 bases, the J end by 5 bases, with 12 bases between. Germline lookup yields CDR1 LNHDA and CDR2 SQIVND (reference sequence). The CDR3 covers 13 residues.

This chain joins TRBV7-2 and TRBJ2-5; D unclear. The CDR3 covers 15 residues. The V end lost 2 bases, the J end lost 2 bases, and 12 bases lay between the germline ends. CDR1 and CDR2 from the germline V gene are SGHTA and FQGNSA. The CDR3: CASSLSFTVQETQYF. The DNA of the CDR3 is TGTGCCAGCAGCTTATCCTTCACAGTACAAGAGACCCAGTACTTC.

This clonotype was detected a few times. CDR3 sequence (DNA): TGTGCCAGCAGTTTGGACAGGGGTTCGGGTGGCTACACCTTC. Encoded protein: CASSLDRGSGGYTF. This chain links TRBV27 with TRBJ1-2; 9 bases fit TRBD1. The germline gives CDR1 MNHEY, CDR2 SMNVEV (reference sequence). V shed 3 bases and J 7 bases; nucleotides not matched to a gene: 6. The CDR3 covers 14 residues.

This clonotype has at least ten counts. The chain has TRBV5-1 and TRBJ2-5, with D possibly being TRBD1 (5 bases). CDR3 size: 11 residues. Germline V gene lookup returns CDR1 SGHRS and CDR2 YFSETQ. Trimming left V 8 bases short and J 2 bases short, with 7 bases between. The chain's CDR3 is CASDSQETQYF. The CDR3 DNA reads TGCGCCAGTGACAGTCAAGAGACCCAGTACTTC.

The sample holds many counts of this clonotype. The chain is built from TRBV12-3 or TRBV12-4 and TRBJ2-1; TRBD2 matches at 13 bases. The CDR3 sequence is 18 residues long. With 6 bases clipped from V and 0 bases from J, the junction kept 8 bases outside the gene matches. CDR3 DNA sequence: TGTGCCAGCAGCCGGACTAGCGGGAGCACCGTCTCCTACAATGAGCAGTTCTTC. Its protein product is CASSRTSGSTVSYNEQFF.

V is TRBV7-2 and J is TRBJ2-1; 11 bases line up with TRBD2. Germline CDR1 and CDR2: SGHTA and FQGNSA. V lost 4 bases, J lost 9 bases, and 11 bases stayed unmatched. This CDR3 is built from 16 residues. CDR3 bases: TGTGCCAGCAGCTACTGGGGGACTAGCGGCGCCCCTGAGCAGTTCTTC. It is translated as CASSYWGTSGAPEQFF.

This clonotype was detected a few times. J is TRBJ2-3 and V is TRBV5-4; D not resolved. The CDR3 contains 15 residues. Trimming pared 4 bases from V and 3 bases from J, leaving 15 bases between. CDR1 SGHNT and CDR2 YYREEE come from the germline V gene (reference sequence). The CDR3 DNA is TGTGCCAGCAGCCCGGAGTCCACTTCTACAGATACGCAGTATTTT. Protein sequence: CASSPESTSTDTQYF.

The sample holds a few counts of this clonotype. CDR3 sequence reads: CAIQAGRGYGYTF. The CDR3 DNA sequence: TGTGCCATTCAGGCAGGGCGCGGCTATGGCTACACCTTC. The chain employs TRBV28 and TRBJ1-2, with a weak D call TRBD1 (5 bases). The CDR3 has 13 amino acids. Trimming pared 10 bases from V and 4 bases from J, leaving 16 bases between. The germline V gene has CDR1 MDHEN and CDR2 SYDVKM.

This clonotype was seen many times. The chain is built from TRBV5-6 and TRBJ2-3, with D perhaps TRBD1 (5 bases). The CDR3 contains 15 residues. Trimming took 4 bases from V and 6 from J, leaving 18 bases between them. Germline V gene data show CDR1 as SGHDT and CDR2 as YYEEEE. CDR3 bases: TGTGCCAGCAGCCTACCCCAAACCAAGGGGGATACGCAGTATTTT. Its protein product is CASSLPQTKGDTQYF.

This clonotype was found many times. The chain uses TRBV29-1 and TRBJ2-3, with 12 bases aligning to TRBD2. The CDR3 is 13 residues long. Trimming cost V 6 bases and J 5 bases; bases outside gene matches: 3. In germline, CDR1 is SQVTM, CDR2 ANQGSEA. CDR3 bases: TGCAGCGTCCAGGGACTAGCGGGAGATACGCAGTATTTT. Its translation is CSVQGLAGDTQYF.